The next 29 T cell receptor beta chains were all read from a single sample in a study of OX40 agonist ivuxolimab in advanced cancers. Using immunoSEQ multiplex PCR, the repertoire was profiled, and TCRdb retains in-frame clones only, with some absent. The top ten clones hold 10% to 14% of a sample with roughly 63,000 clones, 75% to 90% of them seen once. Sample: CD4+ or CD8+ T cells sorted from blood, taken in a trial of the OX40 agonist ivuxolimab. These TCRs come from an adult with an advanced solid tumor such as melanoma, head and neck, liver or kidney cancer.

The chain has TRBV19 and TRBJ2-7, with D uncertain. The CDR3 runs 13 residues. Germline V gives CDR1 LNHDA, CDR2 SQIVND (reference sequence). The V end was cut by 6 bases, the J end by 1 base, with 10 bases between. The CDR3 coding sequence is TGTGCCAGTAGGGACGGCCAATCCTACGAGCAGTACTTC. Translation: CASRDGQSYEQYF.

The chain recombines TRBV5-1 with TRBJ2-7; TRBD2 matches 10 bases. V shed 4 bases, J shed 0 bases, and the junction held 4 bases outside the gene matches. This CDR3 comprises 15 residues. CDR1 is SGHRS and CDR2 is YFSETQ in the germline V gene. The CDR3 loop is CASSMTSGPSYEQYF. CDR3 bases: TGCGCCAGCAGCATGACTAGCGGGCCCTCCTACGAGCAGTACTTC.

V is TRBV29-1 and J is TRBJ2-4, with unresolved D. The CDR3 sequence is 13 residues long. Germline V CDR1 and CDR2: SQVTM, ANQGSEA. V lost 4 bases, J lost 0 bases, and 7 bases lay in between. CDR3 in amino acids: CSVGSLAKNIQYF. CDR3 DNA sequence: TGCAGCGTTGGCAGCCTAGCCAAAAACATTCAGTACTTC.

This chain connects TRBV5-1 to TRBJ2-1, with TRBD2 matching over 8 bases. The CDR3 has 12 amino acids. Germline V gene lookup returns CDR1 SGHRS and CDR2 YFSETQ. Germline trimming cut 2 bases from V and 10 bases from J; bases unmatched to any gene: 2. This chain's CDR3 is CASSFREGEQFF. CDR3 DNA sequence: TGCGCCAGCAGCTTTCGGGAGGGAGAGCAGTTCTTC. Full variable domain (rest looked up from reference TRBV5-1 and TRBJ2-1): KAGVTQTPRYLIKTRGQQVTLSCSPISGHRSVSWYQQTPGQGLQFLFEYFSETQRNKGNFPGRFSGRQFSNSRSEMNVSTLELGDSALYLCASSFREGEQFFGPGTRLTVL.

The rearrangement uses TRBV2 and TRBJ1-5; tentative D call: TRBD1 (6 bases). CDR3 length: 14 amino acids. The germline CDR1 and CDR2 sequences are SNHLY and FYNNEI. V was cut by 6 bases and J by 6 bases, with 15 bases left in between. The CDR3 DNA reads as TGTGCCAGCAGCGATTTAGGGGGGGGTCAGCCCCAGCATTTT. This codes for CASSDLGGGQPQHF.

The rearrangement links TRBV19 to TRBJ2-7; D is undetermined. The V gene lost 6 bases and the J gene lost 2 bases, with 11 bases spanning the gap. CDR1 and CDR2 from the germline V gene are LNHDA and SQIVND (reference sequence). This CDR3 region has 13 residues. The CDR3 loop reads CASRNAGAYEQYF. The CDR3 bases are TGTGCCAGTAGAAACGCAGGAGCCTACGAGCAGTACTTC.

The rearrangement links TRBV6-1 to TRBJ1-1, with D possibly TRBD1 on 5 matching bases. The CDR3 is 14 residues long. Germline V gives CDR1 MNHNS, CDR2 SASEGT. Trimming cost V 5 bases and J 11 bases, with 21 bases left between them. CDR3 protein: CASSRLVGGNEAFF. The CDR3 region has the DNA TGTGCCAGCAGTCGCCTAGTCGGGGGGAATGAGGCTTTCTTT.

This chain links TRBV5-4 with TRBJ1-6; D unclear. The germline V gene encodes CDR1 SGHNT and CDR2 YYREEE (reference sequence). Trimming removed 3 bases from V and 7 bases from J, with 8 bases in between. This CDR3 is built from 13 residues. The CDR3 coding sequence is TGTGCCAGCAGCTCAGACCGAAATTCACCCCTCCACTTT. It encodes CASSSDRNSPLHF.

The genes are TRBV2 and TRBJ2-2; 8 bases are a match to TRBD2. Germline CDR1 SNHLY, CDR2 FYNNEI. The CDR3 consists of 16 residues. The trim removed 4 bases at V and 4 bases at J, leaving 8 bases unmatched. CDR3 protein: CASSAVGRAGTGELFF. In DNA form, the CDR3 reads TGTGCCAGCAGTGCAGTCGGGAGGGCAGGCACCGGGGAGCTGTTTTTT.

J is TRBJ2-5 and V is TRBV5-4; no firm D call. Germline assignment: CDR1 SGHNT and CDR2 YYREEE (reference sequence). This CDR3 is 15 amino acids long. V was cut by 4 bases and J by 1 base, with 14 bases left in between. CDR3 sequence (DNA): TGTGCCAGCAGCCCGGATACGGCAGCCCAAGAGACCCAGTACTTC. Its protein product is CASSPDTAAQETQYF.

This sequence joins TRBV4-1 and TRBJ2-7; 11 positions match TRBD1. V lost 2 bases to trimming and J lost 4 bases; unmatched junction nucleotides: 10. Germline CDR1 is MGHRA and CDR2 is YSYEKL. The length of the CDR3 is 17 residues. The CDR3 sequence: CASSQSALRDRGYEQYF. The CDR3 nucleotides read TGCGCCAGCAGCCAATCTGCCCTCCGGGACAGGGGGTACGAGCAGTACTTC.

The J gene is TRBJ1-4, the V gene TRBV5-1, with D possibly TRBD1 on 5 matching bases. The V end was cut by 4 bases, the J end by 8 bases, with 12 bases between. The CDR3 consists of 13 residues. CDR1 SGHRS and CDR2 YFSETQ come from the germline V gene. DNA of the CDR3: TGCGCCAGCAGCCCCTGGGGGGTGGAAAAACTGTTTTTT. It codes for CASSPWGVEKLFF.

The CDR3 coding sequence is TGCGCCAGCAGCCTCCTGGACAGGGGCTACAATGAGCAGTTCTTC. Translation gives CASSLLDRGYNEQFF. The chain couples TRBV5-1 to TRBJ2-1, with 9 bases that match TRBD1. After removal of 4 bases from V and 3 bases from J, the junction contained 5 bases not matched to a gene. CDR1 and CDR2 from the germline V gene are SGHRS and YFSETQ. This CDR3 has 15 amino acids.

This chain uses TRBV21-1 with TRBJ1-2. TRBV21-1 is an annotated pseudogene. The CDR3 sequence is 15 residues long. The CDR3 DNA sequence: TGTGCCAGCAGCCCTCATCTGAGGGCCAACTATGGCTACACCTTC. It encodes CASSPHLRANYGYTF.

DNA of the CDR3: TGCGCCAGCAGCTTACAGGGCGCAGAGACCCAGTACTTC. The encoded protein is CASSLQGAETQYF. This chain connects TRBV5-1 to TRBJ2-5; perhaps TRBD1 as D (6 bases). V lost 2 bases and J 4 bases, leaving 9 bases between the germline ends. The CDR3 covers 13 residues. Germline V gives CDR1 SGHRS, CDR2 YFSETQ.

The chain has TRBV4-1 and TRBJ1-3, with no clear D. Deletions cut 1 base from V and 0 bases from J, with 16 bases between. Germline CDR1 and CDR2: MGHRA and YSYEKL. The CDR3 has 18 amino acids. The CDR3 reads CASSQARHGQSSGNTIYF. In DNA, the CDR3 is TGCGCCAGCAGCCAAGCCAGGCACGGGCAGAGCTCTGGAAACACCATATATTTT.

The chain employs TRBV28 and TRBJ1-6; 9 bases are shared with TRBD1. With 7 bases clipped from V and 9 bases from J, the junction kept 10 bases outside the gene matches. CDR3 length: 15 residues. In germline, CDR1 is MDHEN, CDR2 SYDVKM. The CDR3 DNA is TGTGCCAGCACCCCCGACCGGGACAGGGTTTCACCCCTCCACTTT. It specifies CASTPDRDRVSPLHF.

In DNA, the CDR3 is TGCGCCAGCAGCTTGGGCGTATCCTCCTACGAGCAGTACTTC. It encodes CASSLGVSSYEQYF. The V and J genes are TRBV5-1 and TRBJ2-7; no reliable D call. This CDR3 is 14 amino acids long. V was cut by 0 bases and J by 0 bases, with 7 bases left in between. Per the germline V gene, CDR1 is SGHRS and CDR2 is YFSETQ.

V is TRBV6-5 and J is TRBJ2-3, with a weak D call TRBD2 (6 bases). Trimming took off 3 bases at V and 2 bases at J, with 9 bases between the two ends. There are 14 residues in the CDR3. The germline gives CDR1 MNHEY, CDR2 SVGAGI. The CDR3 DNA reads TGTGCCAGCAGTTATGGAGGGCCCACAGATACGCAGTATTTT. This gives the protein CASSYGGPTDTQYF.

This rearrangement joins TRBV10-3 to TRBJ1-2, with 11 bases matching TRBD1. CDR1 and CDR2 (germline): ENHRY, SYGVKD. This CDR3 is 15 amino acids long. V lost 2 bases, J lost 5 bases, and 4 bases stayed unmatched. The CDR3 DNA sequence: TGTGCCATCAGTGAGGGACAGGGGGCGGTTTATGGCTACACCTTC. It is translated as CAISEGQGAVYGYTF.

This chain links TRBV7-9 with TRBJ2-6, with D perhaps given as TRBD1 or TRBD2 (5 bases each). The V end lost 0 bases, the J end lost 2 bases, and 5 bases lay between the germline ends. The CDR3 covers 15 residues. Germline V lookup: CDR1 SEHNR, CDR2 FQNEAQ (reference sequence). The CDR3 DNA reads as TGTGCCAGCAGCTTAGCGGGGGCTGGGGCCAACGTCCTGACTTTC. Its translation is CASSLAGAGANVLTF.

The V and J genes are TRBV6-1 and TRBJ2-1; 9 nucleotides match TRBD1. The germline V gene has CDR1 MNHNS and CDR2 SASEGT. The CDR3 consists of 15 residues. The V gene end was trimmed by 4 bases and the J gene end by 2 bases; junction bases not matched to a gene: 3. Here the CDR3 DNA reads TGTGCCAGCAGTGCAGACAGGGGGACCTACAATGAGCAGTTCTTC. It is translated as CASSADRGTYNEQFF.

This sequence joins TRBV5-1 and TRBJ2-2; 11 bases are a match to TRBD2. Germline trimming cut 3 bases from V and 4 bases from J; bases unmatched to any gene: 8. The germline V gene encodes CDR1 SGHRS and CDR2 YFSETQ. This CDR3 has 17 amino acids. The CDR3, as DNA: TGCGCCAGCAGCTCAAAGCTAGCGGGGGGACCCACCGGGGAGCTGTTTTTT. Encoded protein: CASSSKLAGGPTGELFF.

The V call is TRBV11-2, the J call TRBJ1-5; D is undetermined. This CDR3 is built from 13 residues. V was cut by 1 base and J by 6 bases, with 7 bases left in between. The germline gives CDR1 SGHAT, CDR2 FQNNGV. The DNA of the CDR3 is TGTGCCAGCAGCTTAGGGCGCGGTCAGCCCCAGCATTTT. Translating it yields CASSLGRGQPQHF.

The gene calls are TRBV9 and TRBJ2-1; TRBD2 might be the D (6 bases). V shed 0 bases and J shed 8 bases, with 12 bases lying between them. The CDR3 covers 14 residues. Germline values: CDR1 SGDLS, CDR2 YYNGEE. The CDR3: CASSVGTTFDEQFF. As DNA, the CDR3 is TGTGCCAGCAGCGTAGGGACTACTTTCGATGAGCAGTTCTTC.

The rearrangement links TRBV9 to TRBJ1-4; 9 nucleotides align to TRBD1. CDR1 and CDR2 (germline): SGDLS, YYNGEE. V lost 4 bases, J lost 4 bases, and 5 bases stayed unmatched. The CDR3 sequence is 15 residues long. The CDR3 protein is CASSFRDRDNEKLFF. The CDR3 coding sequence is TGTGCCAGCAGCTTCCGGGACAGGGATAATGAAAAACTGTTTTTT.

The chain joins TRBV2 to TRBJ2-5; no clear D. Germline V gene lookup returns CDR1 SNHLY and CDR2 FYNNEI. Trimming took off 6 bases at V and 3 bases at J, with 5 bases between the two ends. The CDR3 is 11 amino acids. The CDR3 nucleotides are TGTGCCAGCAGACCCAAAGAGACCCAGTACTTC. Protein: CASRPKETQYF.

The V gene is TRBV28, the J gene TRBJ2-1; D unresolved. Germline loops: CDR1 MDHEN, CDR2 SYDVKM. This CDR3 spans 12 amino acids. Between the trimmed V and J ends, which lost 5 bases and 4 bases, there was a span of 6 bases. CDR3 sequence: CASSTIYNEQFF. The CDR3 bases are TGTGCCAGCAGTACGATTTACAATGAGCAGTTCTTC.

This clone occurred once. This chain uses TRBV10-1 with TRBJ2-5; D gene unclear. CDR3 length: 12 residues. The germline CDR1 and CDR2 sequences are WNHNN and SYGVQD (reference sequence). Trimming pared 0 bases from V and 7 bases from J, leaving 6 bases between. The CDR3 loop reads CASSESAGTQYF. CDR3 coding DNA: TGCGCCAGCAGTGAGTCGGCAGGGACCCAGTACTTC.